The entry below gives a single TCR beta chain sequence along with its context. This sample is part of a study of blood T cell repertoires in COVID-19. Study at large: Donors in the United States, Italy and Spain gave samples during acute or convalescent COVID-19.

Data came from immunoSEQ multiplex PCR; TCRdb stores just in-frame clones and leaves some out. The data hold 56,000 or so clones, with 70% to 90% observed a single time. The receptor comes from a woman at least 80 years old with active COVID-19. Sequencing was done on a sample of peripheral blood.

The CDR3 protein is CASWDRGGNEQFF. CDR3 sequence (DNA): TGTGCCAGCTGGGACAGGGGAGGGAATGAGCAGTTCTTC. This chain connects TRBV11-2 to TRBJ2-1, with TRBD1 matching 10 bases. V lost 8 bases to trimming and J lost 7 bases; unmatched junction nucleotides: 5. CDR1 is SGHAT, CDR2 FQNNGV, per germline. The CDR3 covers 13 residues.